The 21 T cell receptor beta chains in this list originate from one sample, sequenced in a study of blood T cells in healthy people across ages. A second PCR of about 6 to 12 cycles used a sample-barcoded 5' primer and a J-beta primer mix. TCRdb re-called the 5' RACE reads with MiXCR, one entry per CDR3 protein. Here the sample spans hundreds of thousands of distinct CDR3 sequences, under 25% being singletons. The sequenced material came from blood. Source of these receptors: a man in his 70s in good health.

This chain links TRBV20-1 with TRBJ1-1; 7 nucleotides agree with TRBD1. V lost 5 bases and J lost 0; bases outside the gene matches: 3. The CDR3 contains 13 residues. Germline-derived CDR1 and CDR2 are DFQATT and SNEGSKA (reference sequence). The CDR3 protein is CSAPRGVNTEAFF. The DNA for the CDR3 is TGCAGTGCTCCCAGGGGGGTGAACACTGAAGCTTTCTTT.

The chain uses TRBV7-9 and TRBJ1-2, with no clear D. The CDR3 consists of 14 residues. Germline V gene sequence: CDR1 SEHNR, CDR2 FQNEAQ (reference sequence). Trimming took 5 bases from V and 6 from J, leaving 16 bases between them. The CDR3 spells CASSRAGGGDGYTF. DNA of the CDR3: TGTGCCAGCAGCCGCGCGGGAGGAGGAGATGGCTACACCTTC.

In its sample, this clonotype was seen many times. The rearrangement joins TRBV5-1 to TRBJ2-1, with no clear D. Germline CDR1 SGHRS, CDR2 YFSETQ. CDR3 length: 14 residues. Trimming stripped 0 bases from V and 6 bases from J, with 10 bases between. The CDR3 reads CASSLALRLNEQFF. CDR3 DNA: TGCGCCAGCAGCTTGGCCCTTCGTCTCAATGAGCAGTTCTTC.

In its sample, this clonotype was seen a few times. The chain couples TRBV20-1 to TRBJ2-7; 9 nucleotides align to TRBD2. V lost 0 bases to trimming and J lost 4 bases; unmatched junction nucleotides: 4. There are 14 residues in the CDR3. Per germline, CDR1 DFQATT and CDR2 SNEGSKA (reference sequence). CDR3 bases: TGCAGTGCTAGAGATCCCAGCGGGAGGTACGAGCAGTACTTC. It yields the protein CSARDPSGRYEQYF.

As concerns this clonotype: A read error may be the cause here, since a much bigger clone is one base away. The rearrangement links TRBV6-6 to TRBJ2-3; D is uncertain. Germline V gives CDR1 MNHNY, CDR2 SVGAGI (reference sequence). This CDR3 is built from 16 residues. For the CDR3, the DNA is TGTGCCAGCAGTTACGGGTTACTCCCCTTCACAGATACGCTGTATTTT. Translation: CASSYGLLPFTDTLYF.

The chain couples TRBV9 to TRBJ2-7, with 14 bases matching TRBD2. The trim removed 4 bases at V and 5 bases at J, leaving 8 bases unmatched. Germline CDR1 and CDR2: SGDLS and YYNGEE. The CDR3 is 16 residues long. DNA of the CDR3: TGTGCCAGCAGCCCCCGGACTAGCGGGAGGAACAACGAGCAGTACTTC. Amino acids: CASSPRTSGRNNEQYF.

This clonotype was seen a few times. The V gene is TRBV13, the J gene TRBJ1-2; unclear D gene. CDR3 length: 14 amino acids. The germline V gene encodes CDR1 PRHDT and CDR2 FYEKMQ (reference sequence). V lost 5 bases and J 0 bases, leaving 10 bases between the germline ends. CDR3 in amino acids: CASSLFNSNYGYTF. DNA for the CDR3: TGTGCCAGCAGCCTTTTCAACTCTAACTATGGCTACACCTTC.

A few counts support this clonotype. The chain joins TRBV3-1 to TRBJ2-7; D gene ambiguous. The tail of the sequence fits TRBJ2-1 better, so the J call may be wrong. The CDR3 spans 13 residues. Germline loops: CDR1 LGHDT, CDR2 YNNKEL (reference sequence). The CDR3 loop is CASSQDLGNEQFF. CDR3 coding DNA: TGTGCCAGCAGCCAAGATTTGGGTAATGAGCAGTTCTTC.

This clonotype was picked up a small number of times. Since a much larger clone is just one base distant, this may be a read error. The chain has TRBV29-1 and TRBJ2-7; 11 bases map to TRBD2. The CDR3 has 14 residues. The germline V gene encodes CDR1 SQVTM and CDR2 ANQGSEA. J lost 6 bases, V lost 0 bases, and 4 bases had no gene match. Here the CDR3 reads CSVEELLAGGEQYF. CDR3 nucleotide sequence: TGCAGCGTTGAAGAGCTCCTAGCGGGAGGCGAGCAGTACTTC.

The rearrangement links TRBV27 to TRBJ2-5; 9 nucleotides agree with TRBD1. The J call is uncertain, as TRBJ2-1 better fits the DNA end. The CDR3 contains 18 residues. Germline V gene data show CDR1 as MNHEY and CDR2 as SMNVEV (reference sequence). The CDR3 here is CASIPGQGVPQRCNEQFF. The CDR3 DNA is TGTGCCAGCATTCCGGGACAGGGTGTCCCCCAGAGGTGCAATGAGCAGTTCTTC.

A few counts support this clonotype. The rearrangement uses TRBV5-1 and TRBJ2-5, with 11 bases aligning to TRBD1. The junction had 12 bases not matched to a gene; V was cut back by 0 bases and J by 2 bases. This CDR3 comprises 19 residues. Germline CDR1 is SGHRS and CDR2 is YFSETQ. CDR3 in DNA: TGCGCCAGCAGCTTGGTAACCGGGACAGGGGGGACCAAGCAAGAGACCCAGTACTTC. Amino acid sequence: CASSLVTGTGGTKQETQYF.

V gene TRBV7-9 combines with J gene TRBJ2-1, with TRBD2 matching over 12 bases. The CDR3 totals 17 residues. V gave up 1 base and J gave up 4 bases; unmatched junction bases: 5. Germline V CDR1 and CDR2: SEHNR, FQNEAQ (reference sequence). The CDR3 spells CASSLVTSGSRYNEQFF. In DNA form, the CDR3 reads TGTGCCAGCAGCTTAGTGACTAGCGGGAGTAGATACAATGAGCAGTTCTTC.

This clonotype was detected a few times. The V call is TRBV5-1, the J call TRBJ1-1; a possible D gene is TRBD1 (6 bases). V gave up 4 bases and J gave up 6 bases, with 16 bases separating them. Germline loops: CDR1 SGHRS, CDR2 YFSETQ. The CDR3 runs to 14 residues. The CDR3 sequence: CASSLEGGVAEAFF. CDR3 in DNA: TGCGCCAGCAGCCTGGAAGGGGGAGTGGCTGAAGCTTTCTTT.

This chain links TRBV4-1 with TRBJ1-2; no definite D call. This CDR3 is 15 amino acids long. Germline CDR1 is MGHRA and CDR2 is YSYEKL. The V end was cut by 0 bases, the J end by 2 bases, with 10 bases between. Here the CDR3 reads CASSQDSRPNYGYTF. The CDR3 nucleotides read TGCGCCAGCAGCCAAGATTCCCGACCCAACTATGGCTACACCTTC.

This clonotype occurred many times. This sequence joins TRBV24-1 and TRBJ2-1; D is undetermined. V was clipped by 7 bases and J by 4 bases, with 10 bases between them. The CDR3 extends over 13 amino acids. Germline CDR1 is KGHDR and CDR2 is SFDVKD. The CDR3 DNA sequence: TGTGCCACCAGCGCTAACAGTTACAATGAGCAGTTCTTC. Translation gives CATSANSYNEQFF.

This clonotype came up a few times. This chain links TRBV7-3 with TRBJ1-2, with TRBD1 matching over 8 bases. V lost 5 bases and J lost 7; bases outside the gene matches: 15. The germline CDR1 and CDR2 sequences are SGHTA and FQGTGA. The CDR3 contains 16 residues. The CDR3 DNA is TGTGCCAGCAGCCCCCAACCTTGGGACAGGCCCGCTGGCTACACCTTC. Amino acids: CASSPQPWDRPAGYTF.

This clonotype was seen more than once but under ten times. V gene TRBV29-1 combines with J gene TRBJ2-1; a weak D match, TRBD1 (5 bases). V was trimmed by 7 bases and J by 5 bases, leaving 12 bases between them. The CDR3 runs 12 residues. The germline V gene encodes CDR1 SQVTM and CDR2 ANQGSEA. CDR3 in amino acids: CSAQAANNEQFF. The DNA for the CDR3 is TGCAGCGCACAGGCGGCTAACAATGAGCAGTTCTTC.

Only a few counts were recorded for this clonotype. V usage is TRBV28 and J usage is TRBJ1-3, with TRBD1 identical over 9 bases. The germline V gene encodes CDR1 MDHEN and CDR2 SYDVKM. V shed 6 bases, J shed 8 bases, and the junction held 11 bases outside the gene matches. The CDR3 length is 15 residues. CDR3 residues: CASRLAGQGADTIYF. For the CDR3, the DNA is TGTGCCAGCAGGTTGGCGGGACAGGGTGCGGACACCATATATTTT.

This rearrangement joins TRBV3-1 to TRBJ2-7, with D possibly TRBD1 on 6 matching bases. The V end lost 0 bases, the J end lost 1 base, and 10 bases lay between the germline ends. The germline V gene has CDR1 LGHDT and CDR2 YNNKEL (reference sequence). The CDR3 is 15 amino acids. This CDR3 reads CASSQDRDTSYEQYF. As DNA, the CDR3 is TGTGCCAGCAGCCAAGACCGGGACACGTCCTACGAGCAGTACTTC.

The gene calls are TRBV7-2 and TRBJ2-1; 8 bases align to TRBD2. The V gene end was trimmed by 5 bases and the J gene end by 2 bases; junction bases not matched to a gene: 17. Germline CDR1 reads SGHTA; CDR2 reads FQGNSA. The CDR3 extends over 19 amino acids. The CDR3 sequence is CASSPNARAGGRTYNEQFF. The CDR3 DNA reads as TGTGCCAGCAGCCCAAACGCCAGGGCTGGCGGGAGGACCTACAATGAGCAGTTCTTC. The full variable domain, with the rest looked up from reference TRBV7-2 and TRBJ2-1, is GAGVSQSPSNKVTEKGKDVELRCDPISGHTALYWYRQSLGQGLEFLIYFQGNSAPDKSGLPSDRFSAERTGGSVSTLTIQRTQQEDSAVYLCASSPNARAGGRTYNEQFFGPGTRLTVL.

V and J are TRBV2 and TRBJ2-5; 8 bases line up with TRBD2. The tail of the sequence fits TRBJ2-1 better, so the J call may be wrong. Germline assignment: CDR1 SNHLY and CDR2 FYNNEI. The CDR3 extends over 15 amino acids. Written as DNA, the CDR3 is TGTGCCAGCGGGGAAATGTCTAGCGGGTCAAATGAGCAGTTCTTC. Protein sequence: CASGEMSSGSNEQFF.